This T cell receptor beta chain is drawn from a study of metastatic and nonmetastatic thyroid tumors. Study summary: Thyroid patients, malignant and benign, had repertoires compared across blood and tumor or nodule tissue.

In the original workflow: A classifier for distant metastasis in papillary thyroid cancer was constructed using CDR3 differences observed across clinicopathological groups. TCRdb re-clonotyped the PCR reads through MiXCR. The V and J calls were determined by TCRdb, not by the authors. The sample lists around 50,000 clones, almost 30% occurring once. This clone was picked up a small number of times. V shed 8 bases and J 3 bases; nucleotides not matched to a gene: 6. The CDR3 loop spans 14 amino acids. Germline assignment: CDR1 ENHRY and CDR2 SYGVKD. Every patient underwent thyroid surgery untreated. The sample was blood. The V and J genes are TRBV10-3 and TRBJ1-3; 8 bases are shared with TRBD1. The clonotype originates from a female donor with papillary thyroid cancer or a benign thyroid nodule (not recorded which). Some clones in this sample may be carry-over from other donors' samples. CDR3 DNA: TGTGCCATCTCCGACAGGGGAGGTGGAAACACCATATATTTT. Translated, it gives CAISDRGGGNTIYF.